The TCR beta chain under discussion was sequenced for a study of blood T cells in healthy people across ages. General study points: The study found more naive CD4+ cells and higher diversity in long-lived than aged donors. Per million T cells, TCR beta diversity dropped roughly linearly as age increased.

The CDR3 sequence is 15 residues long. V was pared by 9 bases and J by 3 bases, with 17 bases between. The germline gives CDR1 LGHNA, CDR2 YSLEER. Through a sample-barcoded 5' primer and a J-beta primer mix, a second PCR was run for roughly 7 to 12 cycles. In TCRdb, the 5' RACE reads were re-called with MiXCR into one record per CDR3 protein. The sample lists approximately 1.5 million distinct CDR3 sequences; around 40% were seen once. In regard to this clonotype: The antigen is not known.

Sequenced sample: blood. V usage is TRBV4-3 and J usage is TRBJ2-2; D perhaps matches TRBD1 (6 bases). This sequence originates from a woman aged 18-30 years in good health. CDR3 amino acids: CASRGGVADTGELFF. CDR3 sequence (DNA): TGCGCCAGTCGAGGGGGTGTTGCAGACACCGGGGAGCTGTTTTTT.